This T cell receptor beta chain appears in the sequencing data of a study of Ad26.COV2.S vaccination and SARS-CoV-2 variants. The wider study: Among those in the COV1001 Ad26.COV2.S trial arm was the donor.

Germline values: CDR1 LGHDT, CDR2 YNNKEL (reference sequence). V lost 4 bases, J lost 1 base, and 7 bases lay in between. The CDR3 consists of 13 residues. Treatment described: over 15 received Ad26.COV2.S at low or high dose, single or two shots; about 5 received placebo; per-sample allocation not given. Sample collection was performed on day 63 after the first vaccine or placebo injection. What was given as vaccine was an Ad26 vector encoding Wuhan-strain SARS-CoV-2 spike. TCRdb keeps only in-frame clones here, not all; method: immunoSEQ multiplex PCR. This sample has about 350,000 clones; 88% occur once, and the top ten carry around 6.4%.

The clonotype originates from a person aged 18-60 years who received the Ad26.COV2.S COVID-19 vaccine or a placebo. The material sequenced was peripheral blood, taken in a trial of Ad26.COV2.S vaccine versus placebo. This chain uses TRBV3-1 (or the pseudogene TRBV3-2) with TRBJ1-1; D perhaps matches TRBD1 (5 bases). The CDR3 nucleotides are TGTGCCAGCAGCCGGGACGGGAACACTGAAGCTTTCTTT. Amino acids: CASSRDGNTEAFF.